What follows are 12 T cell receptor beta chains derived from one specimen sequenced in a study of T cell repertoires in cytomegalovirus infection. Each CDR3 protein is one row after TCRdb ran MiXCR on the reads. The profile shows about 60,000 distinct CDR3 sequences, 33% of them singletons. Their specific antigens are unknown. Sequenced input: PBMCs, sequenced either directly or after in vitro stimulation (not recorded which). Every receptor here comes from a human donor in good health (CMV status not recorded). Some clones in this sample may be carry-over from other donors' samples.

A few counts support this clonotype. The chain uses TRBV6-1 and TRBJ2-3; no firm D call. The CDR3 totals 14 residues. Trimming removed 11 bases from V and 0 bases from J, with 15 bases in between. CDR1 is MNHNS, CDR2 SASEGT, per germline. The CDR3 spells CAGKSYPSTDTQYF. The CDR3 DNA follows: TGTGCCGGCAAGAGCTACCCAAGCACAGATACGCAGTATTTT.

This clonotype came up many times. This chain joins TRBV7-9 and TRBJ2-5; maybe TRBD2 (6 bases). Between the trimmed V and J ends, which lost 5 bases and 9 bases, there was a span of 25 bases. This CDR3 is 16 amino acids long. Germline V gives CDR1 SEHNR, CDR2 FQNEAQ (reference sequence). The DNA for the CDR3 is TGTGCCAGCAGCCCCTCCTGGGACTCAATTTGGGTGGCCCAGTACTTC. Residues: CASSPSWDSIWVAQYF.

This clonotype was counted between two and nine times. The chain combines TRBV20-1 with TRBJ2-1; D may be TRBD1 (6 bases). Trimming took off 4 bases at V and 4 bases at J, with 11 bases between the two ends. The CDR3 runs to 13 residues. Germline CDR1 DFQATT, CDR2 SNEGSKA (reference sequence). DNA for the CDR3: TGCAGTGCTAATGGGGGCTCATACAATGAGCAGTTCTTC. This gives the protein CSANGGSYNEQFF.

This clonotype occurred a few times. V and J are TRBV12-3 or TRBV12-4 and TRBJ1-1; 11 nucleotides match TRBD1. The CDR3 covers 16 residues. V was clipped by 4 bases and J by 5 bases; unmatched bases: 9. The DNA for the CDR3 is TGTGCCAGCAGTTCGGGACAGGGGGACCCGGGGACTGAAGCTTTCTTT. This translates into CASSSGQGDPGTEAFF.

In its sample, this clonotype was seen a few times. J is TRBJ2-7 and V is TRBV20-1; 10 nucleotides match TRBD2. There are 14 residues in the CDR3. Germline assignment: CDR1 DFQATT and CDR2 SNEGSKA (reference sequence). Losses at the gene ends were 3 bases for V and 7 bases for J; bases not matched to a gene: 9. CDR3 sequence: CSASPLAGAWEQYF. CDR3 nucleotide sequence: TGCAGTGCTAGTCCCCTAGCGGGAGCTTGGGAGCAGTACTTC.

This clonotype was seen only a few times. This chain links TRBV27 with TRBJ2-2; D is unclear. This CDR3 is 12 amino acids long. The germline gives CDR1 MNHEY, CDR2 SMNVEV (reference sequence). The ends were cut back, 2 bases at V and 5 bases at J, with 3 bases in the middle. The chain's CDR3 is CASSLITGELFF. The CDR3 coding sequence is TGTGCCAGCAGTTTAATTACCGGGGAGCTGTTTTTT.

This chain joins TRBV2 and TRBJ1-5; D uncertain. The CDR3 has 13 amino acids. The V and J ends lost 8 bases and 3 bases respectively, with 11 bases between them. CDR1 and CDR2 from the germline V gene are SNHLY and FYNNEI. CDR3 DNA sequence: TGTGCCAGCCTCCAGGATCTCAATCAGCCCCAGCATTTT. It translates to CASLQDLNQPQHF.

This rearrangement joins TRBV4-1 to TRBJ2-2; D might be TRBD1 (6 bases). V was trimmed by 5 bases and J by 6 bases, leaving 7 bases between them. Germline V gene sequence: CDR1 MGHRA, CDR2 YSYEKL. This CDR3 spans 12 amino acids. For the CDR3, the DNA is TGCGCCAGCAGCAGGGGGTCCGGGGAGCTGTTTTTT. It yields the protein CASSRGSGELFF.

This clonotype appeared a few times. This CDR3 reads CASSAGLASNEQFF. The CDR3, as DNA: TGTGCCAGCAGCGCTGGGCTAGCGAGCAATGAGCAGTTCTTC. The chain recombines TRBV14 with TRBJ2-1; D is perhaps TRBD2 (6 bases). CDR1 is SGHDN and CDR2 is FVKESK in the germline V gene. The CDR3 contains 14 residues. With 5 bases removed from V and 6 bases from J, the gap between germline ends came to 14 bases.

The gene calls are TRBV20-1 and TRBJ2-1; TRBD2 agrees at 8 bases. The germline CDR1 and CDR2 sequences are DFQATT and SNEGSKA (reference sequence). The CDR3 has 14 residues. The CDR3, as DNA: TGCAGCCCCAGGGCGGGAGGTACCTACAATGAGCAGTTCTTC. Protein: CSPRAGGTYNEQFF.

This clonotype was found a few times. This chain connects TRBV2 to TRBJ1-5; 9 nucleotides line up with TRBD1. Germline CDR1 and CDR2: SNHLY and FYNNEI. The ends lost 8 bases at V and 4 bases at J; junction bases unmatched: 6. This CDR3 contains 14 residues. In nucleotides, the CDR3 is TGTGCCAGCCACCCTGGACAGGGGAATCAGCCCCAGCATTTT. It translates to CASHPGQGNQPQHF.

This clonotype was recorded once. The V call is TRBV2, the J call TRBJ1-3; TRBD1 matches 9 bases. The CDR3 extends over 16 amino acids. Trimming cost V 7 bases and J 0 bases; bases outside gene matches: 7. CDR1 SNHLY and CDR2 FYNNEI come from the germline V gene. The CDR3 spells CASNRDREGSGNTIYF. As DNA, the CDR3 is TGTGCCAGCAACAGGGACAGGGAGGGCTCTGGAAACACCATATATTTT.